Below are 26 T cell receptor beta chains sequenced from a single sample in a study of identical twins. TCRdb reprocessed the 5' RACE reads via MiXCR and lists one record per CDR3 protein. The sample lists 200,000 to 250,000 distinct CDR3 sequences; about 13% were seen once. These same records also appear under a second study, on yellow fever vaccine responses in identical twins.

Source material: memory (CD45RO+) T cells sorted from blood. The receptors here all came from a young woman in good health.

This clonotype has just a few counts. CDR3 sequence: CASSQSGTGGRETQYF. The DNA of the CDR3 is TGTGCCAGCAGTCAGAGTGGGACAGGGGGCCGGGAGACCCAGTACTTC. This rearrangement joins TRBV9 to TRBJ2-5; 12 bases map to TRBD1. Looked up from germline, CDR1 is SGDLS and CDR2 is YYNGEE. The CDR3 runs to 16 residues. The J segment lost 5 bases and the V segment lost 5 bases, leaving 10 bases of the junction unmatched. Full variable domain (remainder filled in from reference TRBV9 and TRBJ2-5): DSGVTQTPKHLITATGQRVTLRCSPRSGDLSVYWYQQSLDQGLQFLIQYYNGEERAKGNILERFSAQQFPDLHSELNLSSLELGDSALYFCASSQSGTGGRETQYFGPGTRLLVL.

The rearrangement links TRBV19 to TRBJ2-7, with 7 bases that match TRBD1. This CDR3 has 14 residues. Germline loops: CDR1 LNHDA, CDR2 SQIVND (reference sequence). The V segment lost 9 bases and the J segment 5 bases; nucleotides outside the gene matches: 13. The CDR3 sequence is CASNLGTGVHEQYF. CDR3 nucleotide sequence: TGTGCCAGCAACCTAGGAACAGGGGTCCACGAGCAGTACTTC.

This clonotype has ten or more counts. The V call is TRBV11-2, the J call TRBJ2-3; 9 bases are shared with TRBD2. Germline lookup yields CDR1 SGHAT and CDR2 FQNNGV. This CDR3 is built from 16 residues. The J segment lost 1 base and the V segment lost 0 bases, leaving 2 bases of the junction unmatched. Here the CDR3 DNA reads TGTGCCAGCAGCTTAGAAATAGCGGGGGGCACAGATACGCAGTATTTT. Protein sequence: CASSLEIAGGTDTQYF.

This clonotype has at least ten counts. The chain links TRBV25-1 to TRBJ2-2; D gene unclear. V was shortened by 5 bases and J by 6 bases, with 16 bases between the two germline ends. In germline, CDR1 is MGHDK, CDR2 SYGVNS. This CDR3 comprises 15 residues. CDR3 in DNA: TGTGCCAGCAGTCATCAGAACAAAATATCCGGGGAGCTGTTTTTT. Amino acid sequence: CASSHQNKISGELFF.

This clonotype turned up a few times. The chain couples TRBV6-1 to TRBJ2-7, with 8 positions matching TRBD1. Germline CDR1 and CDR2: MNHNS and SASEGT. After removal of 5 bases from V and 4 bases from J, the junction contained 10 bases not matched to a gene. The CDR3 covers 15 residues. Here the CDR3 reads CASSTPRTGSYEQYF. In DNA form, the CDR3 reads TGTGCCAGCAGTACCCCTAGGACAGGGTCTTACGAGCAGTACTTC.

The sample holds many counts of this clonotype. The V gene is TRBV6-4, the J gene TRBJ2-6, with 8 nucleotides matching TRBD2. This CDR3 region has 17 residues. The V and J ends lost 3 bases and 0 bases, in that order; junction bases with no gene match: 4. CDR1 and CDR2 (germline): MRHNA, SNTAGT. The CDR3 nucleotides are TGTGCCAGCAGTGAGCGGGGGGATCTCTCTGGGGCCAACGTCCTGACTTTC. Translating it yields CASSERGDLSGANVLTF.

Only a few counts were recorded for this clonotype. The rearrangement joins TRBV20-1 to TRBJ2-1; D is unresolved. CDR3 length equals 14 residues. Trimming took off 0 bases at V and 9 bases at J, with 15 bases between the two ends. Germline-derived CDR1 and CDR2 are DFQATT and SNEGSKA (reference sequence). The CDR3 loop reads CSARDLEKWREQFF. The DNA of the CDR3 is TGCAGTGCTAGAGATCTGGAAAAATGGCGTGAGCAGTTCTTC.

The chain is built from TRBV13 and TRBJ2-7, with D tentatively TRBD2 (5 bases). The CDR3 loop spans 14 amino acids. CDR1 is PRHDT, CDR2 FYEKMQ, per germline (reference sequence). V was shortened by 2 bases and J by 3 bases, with 11 bases between the two germline ends. CDR3 residues: CASSLRLANYEQYF. The CDR3 region has the DNA TGTGCCAGCAGCTTACGGCTAGCTAACTACGAGCAGTACTTC. The whole variable domain, remainder taken from reference TRBV13 and TRBJ2-7, is AAGVIQSPRHLIKEKRETATLKCYPIPRHDTVYWYQQGPGQDPQFLISFYEKMQSDKGSIPDRFSAQQFSDYHSELNMSSLELGDSALYFCASSLRLANYEQYFGPGTRLTVT.

This clonotype was detected ten times or more. V gene TRBV7-2 combines with J gene TRBJ2-1, with 10 nucleotides matching TRBD2. The CDR3 is 15 amino acids. Germline V lookup: CDR1 SGHTA, CDR2 FQGNSA. J lost 3 bases, V lost 7 bases, and 6 bases had no gene match. The CDR3 spells CASKQREGLYNEQFF. CDR3 nucleotides: TGTGCCAGCAAACAGCGGGAGGGCCTCTACAATGAGCAGTTCTTC.

This clonotype has a count of ten or more. The chain links TRBV20-1 to TRBJ2-3, with TRBD2 matching over 9 bases. Germline CDR1 reads DFQATT; CDR2 reads SNEGSKA (reference sequence). J gave up 4 bases and V 3 bases, and 5 bases lay outside the gene matches. The CDR3 has 14 amino acids. The CDR3 sequence is CSASPGLAADTQYF. For the CDR3, the DNA is TGCAGTGCTAGTCCGGGACTAGCCGCAGATACGCAGTATTTT.

The V and J genes are TRBV7-2 and TRBJ1-2; TRBD1 aligns across 9 bases. The ends lost 4 bases at V and 8 bases at J; junction bases unmatched: 8. This CDR3 contains 14 residues. Germline lookup yields CDR1 SGHTA and CDR2 FQGNSA. CDR3 DNA sequence: TGTGCCAGCAGCTCCACAAAAACAGGGGGCGGCTACACCTTC. This encodes CASSSTKTGGGYTF.

This clonotype has more than one count but fewer than ten. V is TRBV29-1 and J is TRBJ2-7, with D hard to call. The V and J ends lost 4 bases and 6 bases respectively, with 10 bases between them. The length of the CDR3 is 11 residues. Germline CDR1 SQVTM, CDR2 ANQGSEA. Here the CDR3 DNA reads TGCAGCGTTGTCAAGTCTCCCGAGCAGTACTTC. Translated: CSVVKSPEQYF.

This clonotype occurred a few times. The gene calls are TRBV6-5 and TRBJ2-1; D not certain. Germline CDR1 reads MNHEY; CDR2 reads SVGAGI. The V and J ends lost 6 bases and 0 bases respectively, with 12 bases between them. This CDR3 has 15 amino acids. The CDR3 nucleotides are TGTGCCAGCAGGGTTACTTCAAGCTCCTACAATGAGCAGTTCTTC. The encoded protein is CASRVTSSSYNEQFF.

This clonotype was observed a handful of times. This chain joins TRBV28 and TRBJ2-4, with TRBD1 matching over 10 bases. The CDR3 sequence is 19 residues long. CDR1 and CDR2 (germline): MDHEN, SYDVKM. V was pared by 8 bases and J by 3 bases, with 19 bases of the junction left unmatched. This chain's CDR3 is CASLNRDRGLGGVKNIQYF. Here the CDR3 DNA reads TGTGCCAGCCTAAACCGGGACAGGGGACTAGGTGGTGTCAAAAACATTCAGTACTTC. Full variable domain (missing parts from reference TRBV28 and TRBJ2-4): DVKVTQSSRYLVKRTGEKVFLECVQDMDHENMFWYRQDPGLGLRLIYFSYDVKMKEKGDIPEGYSVSREKKERFSLILESASTNQTSMYLCASLNRDRGLGGVKNIQYFGAGTRLSVL.

This clonotype was recorded a few times. V usage is TRBV3-1 and J usage is TRBJ1-4; 8 nucleotides match TRBD1. Germline CDR1 reads LGHDT; CDR2 reads YNNKEL (reference sequence). The V gene end was trimmed by 3 bases and the J gene end by 7 bases; junction bases not matched to a gene: 7. CDR3 length: 15 residues. CDR3 sequence reads: CASSHTAGGGEKLFF. DNA for the CDR3: TGTGCCAGCAGCCACACTGCAGGGGGCGGTGAAAAACTGTTTTTT.

This clonotype occurred a few times. The chain is built from TRBV12-5 and TRBJ2-1, with 8 bases identical to TRBD1. Per germline, CDR1 LGHNT and CDR2 FRNRAP. This CDR3 spans 16 amino acids. V lost 5 bases to trimming and J lost 6 bases; unmatched junction nucleotides: 12. Written as DNA, the CDR3 is TGTGCTAGTGGTACGATGGCGCAGGGGGCGGGCAATGAGCAGTTCTTC. Translated, it gives CASGTMAQGAGNEQFF.

The chain couples TRBV18 to TRBJ2-7, with 11 bases fitting TRBD1. The CDR3 has 18 residues. From germline, CDR1 is KGHSH and CDR2 LQKENI. With V trimmed by 2 bases and J by 2 bases, 11 bases remained unmatched. The CDR3 protein is CASSPSYSGTGGTYEQYF. CDR3 nucleotide sequence: TGTGCCAGCTCACCATCGTACTCAGGGACAGGGGGAACCTACGAGCAGTACTTC.

This clonotype was seen only a few times. The rearrangement links TRBV5-1 to TRBJ2-2; D perhaps matches TRBD2 (6 bases). This CDR3 region has 13 residues. V was trimmed by 3 bases and J by 6 bases, leaving 9 bases between them. The germline gives CDR1 SGHRS, CDR2 YFSETQ. CDR3 DNA sequence: TGCGCCAGCAGCTGGGAGGTGTCCGGGGAGCTGTTTTTT. This codes for CASSWEVSGELFF.

This clonotype showed up many times. CDR3: CASSSAGPAEAFF. The CDR3 DNA is TGTGCCAGCAGTTCCGCTGGCCCCGCTGAAGCTTTCTTT. The chain uses TRBV27 and TRBJ1-1; D unclear. Between the trimmed V and J ends, which lost 4 bases and 6 bases, there was a span of 12 bases. The germline V gene encodes CDR1 MNHEY and CDR2 SMNVEV (reference sequence). The CDR3 loop spans 13 amino acids.

In its sample, this clonotype was seen many times. The chain links TRBV10-3 to TRBJ2-2; D is ambiguous. The CDR3 sequence is 13 residues long. Per the germline V gene, CDR1 is ENHRY and CDR2 is SYGVKD. V dropped 0 bases and J dropped 7 bases, with 6 bases sitting between them. The CDR3 DNA is TGTGCCATCAGTGAGTCGGAGCACGGGGAGCTGTTTTTT. Protein product: CAISESEHGELFF.

This clonotype was seen repeatedly, ten times or more. The V and J genes are TRBV21-1 and TRBJ2-7; the table calls TRBD2, which could not be checked here. TRBV21-1 is flagged as a pseudogene. CDR3 length equals 9 residues. The CDR3 bases are TGTGCCAGCAGCAAAGGCCCGCACTTC. Its translation: CASSKGPHF.

J is TRBJ2-5 and V is TRBV7-3; TRBD2 matches at 8 bases. J lost 5 bases, V lost 5 bases, and 25 bases had no gene match. The CDR3 is made up of 20 amino acids. Germline V gene data show CDR1 as SGHTA and CDR2 as FQGTGA. CDR3 amino acids: CASSPRIHRGGPVQRETQYF. The CDR3 DNA sequence: TGTGCCAGCAGCCCCCGAATCCATCGGGGGGGCCCGGTTCAGAGGGAGACCCAGTACTTC.

This clonotype came up a few times. The chain employs TRBV29-1 and TRBJ2-3, with 7 bases aligning to TRBD2. V gave up 8 bases and J gave up 2 bases; unmatched junction bases: 10. The CDR3 runs 14 residues. Germline values: CDR1 SQVTM, CDR2 ANQGSEA. CDR3 nucleotide sequence: TGCAGCTCTTTAGGGACTACCAACACAGATACGCAGTATTTT. Residues: CSSLGTTNTDTQYF.

This clonotype has just a few counts. The V gene is TRBV29-1, the J gene TRBJ2-1; 8 nucleotides line up with TRBD1. CDR3 length equals 16 residues. V was pared by 1 base and J by 2 bases, with 7 bases of the junction left unmatched. CDR1 and CDR2 from the germline V gene are SQVTM and ANQGSEA. The CDR3 DNA reads TGCAGCGTTGAAGGGGGGGCAGGGGGCGCCTACAATGAGCAGTTCTTC. Protein product: CSVEGGAGGAYNEQFF.

This clonotype was detected only a few times. The chain combines TRBV3-1 with TRBJ2-1; TRBD2 aligns across 9 bases. Germline trimming cut 1 base from V and 7 bases from J; bases unmatched to any gene: 5. The germline V gene encodes CDR1 LGHDT and CDR2 YNNKEL (reference sequence). The CDR3 length is 15 residues. CDR3 residues: CASSQALAGWNEQFF. CDR3 coding DNA: TGTGCCAGCAGCCAAGCGCTAGCGGGATGGAATGAGCAGTTCTTC.

V gene TRBV28 combines with J gene TRBJ1-1; D gene uncertain. V shed 5 bases and J shed 7 bases, with 11 bases lying between them. Germline lookup yields CDR1 MDHEN and CDR2 SYDVKM. The CDR3 is 12 residues long. This chain's CDR3 is CASSPRTDEAFF. In DNA, the CDR3 is TGTGCCAGCAGTCCCAGGACGGATGAAGCTTTCTTT.